The clone carrying this T cell receptor (beta chain) has more than one count but fewer than ten. Its matching antigen is unknown. Compared with germline, one end of the junction differs, possibly owing to a read error. The record originates from a study of regulatory T cells in long-lasting Graves disease. General observations from the study: TRBV28, TRBJ1-2 and TRBJ2-5 were segments that persistent disease favored. Persistent patients had a count of shared public clonotypes (around 2,700) that exceeded that of new patients (approximately 1,000).

The time point is: newly diagnosed GD, antithyroid drugs for less than 3 months. PBMC-extracted RNA yielded the TCR library. In this cohort, patients came from an endocrinology department located in Xi'an, China. Peripheral blood, about 9 milliliters of it, was drawn into EDTA tubes. Combining iRepertoire HTBI primers with Arm-PCR of CDR3 regions, the authors built TCR beta libraries. TCRdb fed the multiplex PCR reads into MiXCR, producing one record per CDR3 protein. The sample contains hundreds of thousands of distinct CDR3 sequences, roughly 16% of which appear only once. CDR1 is ENHRY and CDR2 is SYGVKD in the germline V gene. The CDR3 is 16 amino acids. The sample also formed part of further work on T cells in Graves' hyperthyroidism and ophthalmopathy.

This receptor was obtained from a woman aged 30 to 39 with Graves disease. The source material was peripheral blood mononuclear cells (PBMCs), sampled at new diagnosis, from a patient treated with antithyroid drugs. The chain couples TRBV10-3 to TRBJ2-7; the D gene is possibly TRBD1 (6 bases). The CDR3 sequence is CASSEIHGTPSYEQYF. CDR3 sequence (DNA): TGTGCCAGCAGTGAAATCCACGGGACACCCTCCTACGAGCAGTACTTC.